One sample yielded the 11 T cell receptor beta chains listed below, sequenced in a study of PD-1 blockade in classical Hodgkin lymphoma. Every patient experienced relapse after autologous stem cell transplantation, and brentuximab vedotin exposure varied. Some clones are missing from TCRdb's copy, which holds only in-frame ones; the method was immunoSEQ multiplex PCR. The sample has nearly 100,000 clones, 75% to 90% seen once. The input for sequencing was peripheral blood mononuclear cells (PBMCs), taken at baseline. Receptor source: a human donor with classical Hodgkin lymphoma.

Written as DNA, the CDR3 is TGTGCCAGCAGCTTAGGAACCTCCTACAATGAGCAGTTCTTC. Translation gives CASSLGTSYNEQFF. The chain employs TRBV7-3 and TRBJ2-1; D call uncertain. The CDR3 extends over 14 amino acids. V lost 2 bases and J 0 bases, leaving 5 bases between the germline ends. Germline V gives CDR1 SGHTA, CDR2 FQGTGA. The full variable domain, in which reference TRBV7-3 and TRBJ2-1 provide the parts outside the CDR3, is GAGVSQTPSNKVTEKGKYVELRCDPISGHTALYWYRQSLGQGPEFLIYFQGTGAADDSGLPNDRFFAVRPEGSVSTLKIQRTERGDSAVYLCASSLGTSYNEQFFGPGTRLTVL.

V is TRBV11-3 and J is TRBJ1-3, with a tentative D call TRBD1 (5 bases). The germline V gene encodes CDR1 SGHNT and CDR2 YENEEA. The CDR3 is made up of 14 amino acids. The V end was cut by 1 base, the J end by 4 bases, with 8 bases between. The CDR3 DNA sequence: TGTGCCAGCAGCTTAGCAGGGCCCGGAAACACCATATATTTT. Protein sequence: CASSLAGPGNTIYF.

This chain joins TRBV9 and TRBJ2-7; D may match TRBD1 or TRBD2 (6 bases each). Trimming took 4 bases from V and 5 from J, leaving 16 bases between them. CDR1 is SGDLS, CDR2 YYNGEE, per germline. The CDR3 sequence is 14 residues long. DNA of the CDR3: TGTGCCAGCAGCCGGGGGCAGCTTGCCCACGAGCAGTACTTC. Its translation is CASSRGQLAHEQYF.

The rearrangement links TRBV10-3 to TRBJ1-5, with D maybe TRBD1 (6 bases). The V gene's germline CDR1 is ENHRY and CDR2 SYGVKD. The CDR3 totals 13 residues. V lost 11 bases and J 0 bases, leaving 11 bases between the germline ends. The CDR3 spells CAAKGDSNQPQHF. CDR3 bases: TGTGCCGCCAAGGGGGATAGCAATCAGCCCCAGCATTTT.

This clone has only one observation. This chain joins TRBV6-5 and TRBJ2-1; tentative D call: TRBD2 (6 bases). CDR1 and CDR2 (germline): MNHEY, SVGAGI. Trimming took off 5 bases at V and 8 bases at J, with 19 bases between the two ends. The CDR3 spans 15 residues. CDR3 in amino acids: CASSPRTTVGDEQFF. For the CDR3, the DNA is TGTGCCAGCAGTCCCCGGACTACCGTGGGCGATGAGCAGTTCTTC.

The chain employs TRBV7-2 and TRBJ2-1; D is possibly TRBD2 (6 bases). Germline V gives CDR1 SGHTA, CDR2 FQGNSA. The V end was cut by 1 base, the J end by 2 bases, with 12 bases between. The CDR3 is 16 residues long. Here the CDR3 reads CASSLVSGLPYNEQFF. The CDR3 nucleotides are TGTGCCAGCAGCTTAGTCTCGGGACTCCCCTACAATGAGCAGTTCTTC.

The gene calls are TRBV30 and TRBJ2-1; 13 nucleotides agree with TRBD2. The CDR3 runs to 14 residues. After removal of 6 bases from V and 9 bases from J, the junction contained 8 bases not matched to a gene. Germline-derived CDR1 and CDR2 are GTSNPN and SVGIG (reference sequence). The CDR3: CACRGLAGPGEQFF. In DNA form, the CDR3 reads TGTGCCTGCCGGGGACTAGCGGGACCGGGTGAGCAGTTCTTC.

The rearrangement joins TRBV7-9 to TRBJ2-3; possibly TRBD1 for D (6 bases). V lost 1 base to trimming and J lost 0 bases, with 11 bases between them. This CDR3 is 16 amino acids long. The germline V gene encodes CDR1 SEHNR and CDR2 FQNEAQ (reference sequence). The CDR3 loop reads CASSLGQGRSTDTQYF. Here the CDR3 DNA reads TGTGCCAGCAGCTTAGGGCAGGGGCGCAGCACAGATACGCAGTATTTT.

In this sample, this clone turned up once. This sequence joins TRBV21-1 and TRBJ2-5. TRBV21-1 is termed a pseudogene. This CDR3 comprises 12 residues. CDR3 DNA: TGTGCCAGCATAACCTCACCTGAGACCCAGTACTTC. Translated: CASITSPETQYF.

The genes are TRBV7-8 and TRBJ2-2, with 9 bases matching TRBD2. This CDR3 has 17 amino acids. The ends lost 2 bases at V and 4 bases at J; junction bases unmatched: 8. Germline loops: CDR1 SGHVS, CDR2 FQNEAQ. The CDR3 region is CASSLRGPSGITGELFF. In DNA, the CDR3 is TGTGCCAGCAGCTTAAGGGGGCCTAGCGGGATCACCGGGGAGCTGTTTTTT.

CDR3 residues: CASSPHRGGYEQYF. The DNA of the CDR3 is TGTGCCAGCAGTCCCCACAGGGGCGGGTACGAGCAGTACTTC. The V and J genes are TRBV6-5 and TRBJ2-7; 7 bases are a match to TRBD1. The junction had 8 bases not matched to a gene; V was cut back by 5 bases and J by 4 bases. The CDR3 consists of 14 residues. Germline values: CDR1 MNHEY, CDR2 SVGAGI.